The 10 T cell receptor beta chains below all came from one sample that was sequenced in a study of cytomegalovirus exposure and HLA in healthy donors. The PCR made use of 60 Vbeta and 13 Jbeta primers. Generated by immunoSEQ multiplex PCR, the TCRdb table keeps only in-frame clones and is missing some. The table lists about 130,000 clones, about 81% of them singletons, with about 1% in the top ten. The sample taken for sequencing was PBMCs. The receptors were sampled from a woman in her thirties in good health and CMV-seronegative.

The chain combines TRBV6-1 with TRBJ1-1, with 7 nucleotides matching TRBD1. Trimming took 6 bases from V and 3 from J; bases not matched to a gene: 7. From germline, CDR1 is MNHNS and CDR2 SASEGT. There are 14 residues in the CDR3. This chain's CDR3 is CASRSTGWDTEAFF. In DNA, the CDR3 is TGTGCCAGCAGGTCGACAGGGTGGGACACTGAAGCTTTCTTT.

The chain employs TRBV19 and TRBJ2-5, with D perhaps TRBD2 (6 bases). Germline-derived CDR1 and CDR2 are LNHDA and SQIVND (reference sequence). CDR3 length: 13 residues. Trimming removed 5 bases from V and 4 bases from J, with 11 bases in between. The CDR3 region has the DNA TGTGCCAGTAGTCCACTGGGGGGAGAGACCCAGTACTTC. Encoded protein: CASSPLGGETQYF.

The V gene is TRBV19, the J gene TRBJ1-1; D not resolved. This CDR3 region has 13 residues. The germline CDR1 and CDR2 sequences are LNHDA and SQIVND (reference sequence). V shed 3 bases and J shed 1 base, with 6 bases lying between them. CDR3 in amino acids: CASSIARNTEAFF. The CDR3 DNA sequence: TGTGCCAGTAGTATTGCGAGGAACACTGAAGCTTTCTTT.

This clone has more than one count but fewer than ten. The DNA for the CDR3 is TGTGCCAGCAGTGTAACCCGAGATGAAAAACTGTTTTTT. This gives the protein CASSVTRDEKLFF. This rearrangement joins TRBV6-6 to TRBJ1-4; D remains ambiguous. Trimming removed 5 bases from V and 6 bases from J, with 10 bases in between. Germline loops: CDR1 MNHNY, CDR2 SVGAGI (reference sequence). The CDR3 is 13 amino acids.

The V and J genes are TRBV18 and TRBJ2-3; possible D gene TRBD1, 6 bases. Per the germline V gene, CDR1 is KGHSH and CDR2 is LQKENI. V shed 5 bases and J shed 0 bases, with 15 bases lying between them. The CDR3 is made up of 16 amino acids. CDR3 loop: CASSKTGTPSTDTQYF. CDR3 in DNA: TGTGCCAGCTCAAAGACCGGGACACCCAGCACAGATACGCAGTATTTT.

This chain links TRBV4-1 with TRBJ1-5; D remains unclear. The germline V and J ends were trimmed by 0 bases and 0 bases, with 6 bases remaining between them. CDR3 size: 15 residues. Germline V lookup: CDR1 MGHRA, CDR2 YSYEKL. CDR3 DNA sequence: TGCGCCAGCAGCCAAGATCCCAATAGCAATCAGCCCCAGCATTTT. This encodes CASSQDPNSNQPQHF.

The V gene is TRBV5-5, the J gene TRBJ1-3; D is unclear. Trimming took 4 bases from V and 0 from J, leaving 8 bases between them. This CDR3 contains 14 residues. The germline CDR1 and CDR2 sequences are SGHKS and YYEKEE (reference sequence). CDR3 sequence reads: CASSPQLSGNTIYF. The CDR3 DNA is TGTGCCAGCAGCCCACAGCTCTCTGGAAACACCATATATTTT.

The chain uses TRBV4-3 and TRBJ2-3; 9 bases fit TRBD2. The V gene end was trimmed by 0 bases and the J gene end by 1 base; junction bases not matched to a gene: 14. This CDR3 is built from 20 residues. Germline loops: CDR1 LGHNA, CDR2 YSLEER. For the CDR3, the DNA is TGCGCCAGCAGCCAAGATCTTGCGGGAGGGTCTTATCCTGGCACAGATACGCAGTATTTT. This sequence encodes CASSQDLAGGSYPGTDTQYF.

The chain links TRBV7-2 to TRBJ1-1; D is perhaps TRBD1 (5 bases). CDR1 and CDR2 from the germline V gene are SGHTA and FQGNSA. The CDR3 covers 14 residues. V shed 6 bases and J shed 1 base, with 12 bases lying between them. The CDR3 sequence is CASSSPRENTEAFF. The CDR3 nucleotides are TGTGCCAGCAGTTCCCCCAGGGAGAACACTGAAGCTTTCTTT.

The CDR3 loop is CASSETSGGAMDTQYF. CDR3 nucleotides: TGTGCCAGCAGTGAAACAAGCGGGGGGGCCATGGATACGCAGTATTTT. The chain uses TRBV6-1 and TRBJ2-3; 10 bases fit TRBD2. The germline gives CDR1 MNHNS, CDR2 SASEGT. V shed 2 bases and J 6 bases; nucleotides not matched to a gene: 8. This CDR3 spans 16 amino acids.